The 26 T cell receptor beta chains given below trace back to one sample, sequenced in a study of CD8+CD57+ T cells in acquired aplastic anemia. CDR3 and TCR beta VDJ profiling relied on genomic DNA as the template. TCRdb analysed the reads with MiXCR anew, one entry per CDR3 protein. This table has some 150,000 distinct CDR3 sequences, roughly two fifths appearing once. The sequencing input was sorted CD4+, CD8+, or CD8+CD57+ T cells (not recorded which) from PBMCs. The receptors were gathered from a human donor in good health, serving as a control.

This clonotype occurred a few times. The chain has TRBV19 and TRBJ1-2; tentative D call: TRBD1 (5 bases). V was shortened by 5 bases and J by 4 bases, with 17 bases between the two germline ends. This CDR3 is built from 15 residues. Germline CDR1 and CDR2: LNHDA and SQIVND (reference sequence). CDR3 coding DNA: TGTGCCAGTAGTCCGACCCCGGGGGATACCTATGGCTACACCTTC. Its translation is CASSPTPGDTYGYTF.

This clonotype was counted many times. This CDR3 is CASSLDRPTNEKLFF. The CDR3 DNA reads as TGTGCCAGTAGTCTCGACAGGCCAACTAATGAAAAACTGTTTTTT. V usage is TRBV19 and J usage is TRBJ1-4; D might be TRBD1 (6 bases). This CDR3 is built from 15 residues. Germline CDR1 is LNHDA and CDR2 is SQIVND (reference sequence). Trimming stripped 5 bases from V and 0 bases from J, with 10 bases between.

Note on this clonotype: Since a much larger clone is just one base distant, this may be a read error. The chain joins TRBV6-1 to TRBJ1-2; 7 nucleotides line up with TRBD1. Germline V gene lookup returns CDR1 MNHNS and CDR2 SASEGT. The V and J ends lost 2 bases and 4 bases, in that order; junction bases with no gene match: 7. This CDR3 region has 15 residues. CDR3 nucleotide sequence: TGTGCCAGCAGTGAAAGGGACAGTCGGGGCTATGGCTACACCTTC. It translates to CASSERDSRGYGYTF.

This chain uses TRBV10-1 with TRBJ2-3; the match to TRBD2 covers 8 bases. Germline CDR1 and CDR2: WNHNN and SYGVQD (reference sequence). This CDR3 is 14 amino acids long. The J segment lost 3 bases and the V segment lost 5 bases, leaving 4 bases of the junction unmatched. The CDR3 reads CASSPGLETDTQYF. The CDR3 region has the DNA TGCGCCAGCAGTCCGGGACTAGAAACAGATACGCAGTATTTT.

This clonotype was observed many times. The rearrangement joins TRBV5-1 to TRBJ1-2; TRBD1 matches at 7 bases. Germline CDR1 SGHRS, CDR2 YFSETQ. V trimming: 0 bases; J trimming: 1 base; junction bases outside the gene matches: 9. CDR3 length equals 17 residues. The CDR3 region is CASSLGLTDRVNYGYTF. CDR3 in DNA: TGCGCCAGCAGCTTGGGACTCACAGACAGGGTTAACTATGGCTACACCTTC.

The rearrangement joins TRBV7-3 to TRBJ1-1; D remains unclear. Trimming took off 2 bases at V and 5 bases at J, with 12 bases between the two ends. Germline V gene sequence: CDR1 SGHTA, CDR2 FQGTGA. There are 14 residues in the CDR3. Written as DNA, the CDR3 is TGTGCCAGCAGCTTAGAAGGGTGGGTTACTGAAGCTTTCTTT. This sequence encodes CASSLEGWVTEAFF.

This clonotype was counted at least ten times. The CDR3 spells CASSPDAGYGYTF. As DNA, the CDR3 is TGTGCCAGCAGTCCAGACGCGGGATATGGCTACACCTTC. The chain couples TRBV6-1 to TRBJ1-2; unclear D gene. Germline V gives CDR1 MNHNS, CDR2 SASEGT. Trimming stripped 5 bases from V and 5 bases from J, with 12 bases between. The CDR3 spans 13 residues.

The chain joins TRBV2 to TRBJ1-2; 10 positions agree with TRBD1. The V and J ends lost 3 bases and 4 bases, in that order; junction bases with no gene match: 2. The CDR3 contains 14 residues. CDR1 and CDR2 (germline): SNHLY, FYNNEI. CDR3 in DNA: TGTGCCAGCAGTGAGGGGACAGGGGCCTATGGCTACACCTTC. Translating it yields CASSEGTGAYGYTF.

The rearrangement uses TRBV29-1 and TRBJ1-2; TRBD1 agrees at 7 bases. The J segment lost 4 bases and the V segment lost 4 bases, leaving 3 bases of the junction unmatched. CDR1 SQVTM and CDR2 ANQGSEA come from the germline V gene. The CDR3 covers 12 residues. The CDR3 region has the DNA TGCAGCGTTGGACAGGGCGGCTATGGCTACACCTTC. The encoded protein is CSVGQGGYGYTF.

This clonotype came up a few times. A read error may explain this, as a much larger clone is one base away. The chain is built from TRBV10-3 and TRBJ1-2; TRBD1 matches 7 bases. CDR3 size: 14 residues. Looked up from germline, CDR1 is ENHRY and CDR2 is SYGVKD. CDR3 nucleotides: TGTGCCAGCAGTGGAGGGGGCGCTGGTGATGGCTACACCTTC. Its protein is CASSGGGAGDGYTF.

This clonotype appeared many times. This chain links TRBV6-1 with TRBJ2-3, with no clear D. The CDR3 spans 12 residues. V lost 1 base to trimming and J lost 5 bases, with 4 bases between them. CDR1 MNHNS and CDR2 SASEGT come from the germline V gene. The CDR3, as DNA: TGTGCCAGCAGTGAAGTTGTAGATACGCAGTATTTT. This encodes CASSEVVDTQYF.

The chain is built from TRBV29-1 and TRBJ2-3; D gene uncertain. The length of the CDR3 is 12 residues. Per germline, CDR1 SQVTM and CDR2 ANQGSEA. Trimming took 7 bases from V and 6 from J, leaving 14 bases between them. The chain's CDR3 is CSATSSGDTQYF. CDR3 nucleotides: TGCAGCGCCACCAGTTCTGGGGATACGCAGTATTTT.

This clonotype was counted ten times or more. V and J are TRBV24-1 and TRBJ1-5; weak D call: TRBD1 (5 bases). V lost 5 bases and J 0 bases, leaving 10 bases between the germline ends. This CDR3 is 15 amino acids long. The germline gives CDR1 KGHDR, CDR2 SFDVKD. CDR3 amino acids: CATSAGVASNQPQHF. DNA of the CDR3: TGTGCCACCAGTGCGGGGGTGGCTAGCAATCAGCCCCAGCATTTT.

The table lists this clonotype with many counts. The chain recombines TRBV9 with TRBJ2-1, with 12 positions matching TRBD2. The germline gives CDR1 SGDLS, CDR2 YYNGEE. The CDR3 length is 16 residues. J was trimmed by 6 bases and V by 0 bases; bases with no gene match: 4. In DNA, the CDR3 is TGTGCCAGCAGCGTAGGGCTAGCGGGAGGGCTCAATGAGCAGTTCTTC. Translated, it gives CASSVGLAGGLNEQFF.

The rearrangement uses TRBV24-1 and TRBJ2-5; D remains ambiguous. Looked up from germline, CDR1 is KGHDR and CDR2 is SFDVKD. CDR3 length: 13 amino acids. V shed 5 bases and J shed 5 bases, with 11 bases lying between them. This chain's CDR3 is CATSGVSGETQYF. The CDR3 DNA reads TGTGCCACCAGTGGGGTGTCCGGTGAGACCCAGTACTTC.

The gene calls are TRBV3-1 and TRBJ2-1, with D unclear. V dropped 4 bases and J dropped 10 bases, with 8 bases sitting between them. This CDR3 spans 11 amino acids. Germline V gives CDR1 LGHDT, CDR2 YNNKEL (reference sequence). The CDR3 DNA is TGTGCCAGCAGCCTATATAGCGAGCAGTTCTTC. This gives the protein CASSLYSEQFF.

The rearrangement links TRBV19 to TRBJ2-3; 9 bases are a match to TRBD2. CDR3 length: 15 amino acids. Germline V lookup: CDR1 LNHDA, CDR2 SQIVND (reference sequence). J was trimmed by 1 base and V by 6 bases; bases with no gene match: 5. The CDR3 loop is CASSLAGRGTDTQYF. In nucleotides, the CDR3 is TGTGCCAGTAGCCTAGCGGGGAGGGGCACAGATACGCAGTATTTT.

In this sample, this clonotype turned up many times. The chain carries TRBV19 and TRBJ2-1, with TRBD2 identical over 9 bases. V was pared by 6 bases and J by 0 bases, with 3 bases of the junction left unmatched. CDR3 size: 15 residues. Looked up from germline, CDR1 is LNHDA and CDR2 is SQIVND (reference sequence). CDR3 residues: CASSYSGSSYNEQFF. DNA of the CDR3: TGTGCCAGTAGCTATAGCGGGAGCTCCTACAATGAGCAGTTCTTC.

This clonotype was seen only a few times. One end of the junction does not line up with germline, which may come from a read error. The genes are TRBV6-6 and TRBJ1-1; D perhaps matches TRBD1 (5 bases). Germline V lookup: CDR1 MNHNY, CDR2 SVGAGI (reference sequence). The CDR3 spans 12 residues. CDR3 nucleotides: TGTGCCAGCAGTTATGATCGAGGGGAAGCTCTCTTT. Translation gives CASSYDRGEALF.

The rearrangement uses TRBV12-5 and TRBJ1-2; D may be TRBD1 (5 bases). CDR3 length: 14 amino acids. The germline V and J ends were trimmed by 5 bases and 6 bases, with 16 bases remaining between them. CDR1 is LGHNT, CDR2 FRNRAP, per germline. The CDR3 DNA is TGTGCTAGTGGTCACCCTCCTCGGGGGGATGGCTACACCTTC. Residues: CASGHPPRGDGYTF.

With respect to this clonotype: The germline gene is not matched at one end of the junction; a read error may be the cause. The V call is TRBV10-3, the J call TRBJ2-7, with 8 bases identical to TRBD1. This CDR3 contains 14 residues. Germline CDR1 reads ENHRY; CDR2 reads SYGVKD. The CDR3: CASSQGAFSYEQYF. In nucleotides, the CDR3 is TGTGCCAGCAGTCAGGGGGCATTCTCCTACGAGCAGTACTTC.

This clonotype was detected ten times or more. V gene TRBV3-1 combines with J gene TRBJ1-2; the D is unclear. Trimming removed 1 base at V and 5 bases at J, with 5 bases between. The CDR3 contains 12 residues. CDR1 and CDR2 from the germline V gene are LGHDT and YNNKEL (reference sequence). The CDR3 DNA reads TGTGCCAGCAGCCAAGCCAGATATGGCTACACCTTC. Encoded protein: CASSQARYGYTF.

The chain couples TRBV20-1 to TRBJ1-2, with 9 bases that match TRBD1. CDR3 length: 13 residues. The V gene end was trimmed by 3 bases and the J gene end by 12 bases; junction bases not matched to a gene: 11. Germline V gives CDR1 DFQATT, CDR2 SNEGSKA (reference sequence). CDR3 sequence reads: CSARLGGQGFHTF. CDR3 DNA sequence: TGCAGTGCTAGGTTAGGGGGACAGGGTTTTCACACCTTC.

The chain recombines TRBV5-5 with TRBJ1-1; TRBD1 matches 8 bases. The CDR3 is 16 amino acids. J was trimmed by 3 bases and V by 4 bases; bases with no gene match: 11. Germline assignment: CDR1 SGHKS and CDR2 YYEKEE (reference sequence). CDR3 sequence: CASSTSWTGRDTEAFF. CDR3 DNA sequence: TGTGCCAGCAGCACATCCTGGACAGGGCGGGACACTGAAGCTTTCTTT.

At least ten counts were recorded for this clonotype. The V call is TRBV6-1, the J call TRBJ1-1; D not certain. The germline V gene encodes CDR1 MNHNS and CDR2 SASEGT. The CDR3 runs to 18 residues. V was clipped by 8 bases and J by 1 base, with 26 bases between them. The chain's CDR3 is CASLRRAVLSSGNTEAFF. Here the CDR3 DNA reads TGTGCCAGCCTACGACGGGCGGTACTATCCTCAGGGAACACTGAAGCTTTCTTT.

This clonotype was recorded many times. This sequence joins TRBV20-1 and TRBJ1-1, with D maybe TRBD1 (6 bases). Germline V gene data show CDR1 as DFQATT and CDR2 as SNEGSKA (reference sequence). V was trimmed by 5 bases and J by 4 bases, leaving 17 bases between them. The CDR3 extends over 14 amino acids. CDR3 nucleotides: TGCAGTGCTCAGGAACAGGGAATCGGCACTGAAGCTTTCTTT. Protein product: CSAQEQGIGTEAFF.